This TCR beta chain was recovered during a study of blood T cell repertoires in COVID-19. Study-wide background: COVID-19 samples collected from the United States, Italy and Spain covered acute and convalescent phases.

The study counted Cohort 3 donors as recovered given two negative PCRs, clearance, or symptom resolution. There are 17 residues in the CDR3. The ends lost 2 bases at V and 7 bases at J; junction bases unmatched: 11. Germline-derived CDR1 and CDR2 are SGHTA and FQGTGA. Profiling relied on immunoSEQ multiplex PCR, and the TCRdb table lists in-frame clones only, not all of them. The sample includes about 140,000 clones, over 70% of them seen just once. This clone was counted only a few times. Sequencing input: PBMCs or T cells enriched from blood (not recorded which). The chain couples TRBV7-3 to TRBJ1-4; TRBD1 matches at 9 bases. This receptor was obtained from a man in his 60s who had recovered from COVID-19. This CDR3 is CASSLAPIQGAGEKLFF. CDR3 DNA: TGTGCCAGCAGCTTAGCACCAATACAGGGGGCGGGTGAAAAACTGTTTTTT.